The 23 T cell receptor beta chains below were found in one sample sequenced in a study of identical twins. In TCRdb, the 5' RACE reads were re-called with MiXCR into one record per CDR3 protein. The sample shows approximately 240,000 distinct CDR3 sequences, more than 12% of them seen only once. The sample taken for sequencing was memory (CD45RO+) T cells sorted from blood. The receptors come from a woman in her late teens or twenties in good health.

CDR3 in DNA: TGTGCCAGCAGTTTAGGGGACCACAATGAGCAGTTCTTC. As protein: CASSLGDHNEQFF. V is TRBV12-3 or TRBV12-4 and J is TRBJ2-1; D is possibly TRBD1 or TRBD2 (5 bases each). This CDR3 has 13 residues. Trimming took off 1 base at V and 5 bases at J, with 6 bases between the two ends.

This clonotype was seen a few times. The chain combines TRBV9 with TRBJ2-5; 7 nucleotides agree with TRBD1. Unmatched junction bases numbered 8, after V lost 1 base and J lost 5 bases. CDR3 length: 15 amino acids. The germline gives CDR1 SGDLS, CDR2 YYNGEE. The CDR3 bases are TGTGCCAGCAGCGTACAGGCAGGGGGTATGGAGACCCAGTACTTC. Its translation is CASSVQAGGMETQYF.

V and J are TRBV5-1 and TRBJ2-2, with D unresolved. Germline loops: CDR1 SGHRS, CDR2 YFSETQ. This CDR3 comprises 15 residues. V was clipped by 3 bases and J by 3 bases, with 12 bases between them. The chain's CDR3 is CASSSNSFYTGELFF. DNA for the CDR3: TGCGCCAGCAGCTCAAACAGTTTTTACACCGGGGAGCTGTTTTTT. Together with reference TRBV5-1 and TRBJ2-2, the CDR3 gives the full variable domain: KAGVTQTPRYLIKTRGQQVTLSCSPISGHRSVSWYQQTPGQGLQFLFEYFSETQRNKGNFPGRFSGRQFSNSRSEMNVSTLELGDSALYLCASSSNSFYTGELFFGEGSRLTVL.

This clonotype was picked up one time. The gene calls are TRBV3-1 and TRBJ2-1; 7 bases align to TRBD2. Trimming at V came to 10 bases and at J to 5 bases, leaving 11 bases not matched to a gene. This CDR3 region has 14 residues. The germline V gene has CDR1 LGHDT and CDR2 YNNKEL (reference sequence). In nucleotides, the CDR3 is TGTGCCACCACCGTCGCGGGAGAGGACAATGAGCAGTTCTTC. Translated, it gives CATTVAGEDNEQFF.

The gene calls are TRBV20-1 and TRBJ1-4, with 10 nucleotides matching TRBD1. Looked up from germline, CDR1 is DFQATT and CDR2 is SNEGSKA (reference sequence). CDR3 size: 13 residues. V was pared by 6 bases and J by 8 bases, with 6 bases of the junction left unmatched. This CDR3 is CSAPGQGKEKLFF. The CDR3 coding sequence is TGCAGTGCCCCGGGACAGGGGAAAGAAAAACTGTTTTTT.

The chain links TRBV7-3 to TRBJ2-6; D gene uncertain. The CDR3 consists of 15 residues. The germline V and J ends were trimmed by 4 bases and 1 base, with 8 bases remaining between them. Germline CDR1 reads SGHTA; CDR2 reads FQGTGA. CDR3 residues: CASSSQASGANVLTF. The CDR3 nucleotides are TGTGCCAGCAGCTCTCAGGCGTCTGGGGCCAACGTCCTGACTTTC.

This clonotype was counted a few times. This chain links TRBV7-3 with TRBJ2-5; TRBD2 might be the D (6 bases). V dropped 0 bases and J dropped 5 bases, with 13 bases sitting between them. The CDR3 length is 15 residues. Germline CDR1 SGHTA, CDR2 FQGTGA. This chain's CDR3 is CASSLTGLPSETQYF. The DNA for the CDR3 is TGTGCCAGCAGCTTAACTGGACTACCGTCGGAGACCCAGTACTTC.

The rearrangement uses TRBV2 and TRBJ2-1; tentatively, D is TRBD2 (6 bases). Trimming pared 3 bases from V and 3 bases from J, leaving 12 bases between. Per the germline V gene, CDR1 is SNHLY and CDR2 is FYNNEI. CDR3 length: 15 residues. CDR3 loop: CASSEDYSIYNEQFF. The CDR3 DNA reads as TGTGCCAGCAGTGAGGACTACTCGATCTACAATGAGCAGTTCTTC.

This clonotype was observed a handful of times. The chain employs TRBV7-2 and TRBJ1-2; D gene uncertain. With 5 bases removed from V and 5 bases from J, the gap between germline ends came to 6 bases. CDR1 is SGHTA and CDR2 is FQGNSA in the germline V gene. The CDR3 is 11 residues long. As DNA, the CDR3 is TGTGCCAGCAGCCGTATATATGGCTACACCTTC. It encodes CASSRIYGYTF. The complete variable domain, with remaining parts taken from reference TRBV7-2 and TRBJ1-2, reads GAGVSQSPSNKVTEKGKDVELRCDPISGHTALYWYRQSLGQGLEFLIYFQGNSAPDKSGLPSDRFSAERTGGSVSTLTIQRTQQEDSAVYLCASSRIYGYTFGSGTRLTVV.

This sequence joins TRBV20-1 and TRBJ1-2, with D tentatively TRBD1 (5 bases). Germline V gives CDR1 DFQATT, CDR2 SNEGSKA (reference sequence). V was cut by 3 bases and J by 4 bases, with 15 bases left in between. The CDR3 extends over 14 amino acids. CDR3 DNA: TGCAGTGCTAGGCCCTACAGGCTCAGCTATGGCTACACCTTC. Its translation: CSARPYRLSYGYTF.

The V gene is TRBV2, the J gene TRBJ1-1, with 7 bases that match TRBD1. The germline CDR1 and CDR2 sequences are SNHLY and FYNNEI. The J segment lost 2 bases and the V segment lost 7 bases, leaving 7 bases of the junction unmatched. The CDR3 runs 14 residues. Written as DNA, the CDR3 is TGTGCCAGCACAGAGACAGGGAGAAACACTGAAGCTTTCTTT. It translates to CASTETGRNTEAFF.

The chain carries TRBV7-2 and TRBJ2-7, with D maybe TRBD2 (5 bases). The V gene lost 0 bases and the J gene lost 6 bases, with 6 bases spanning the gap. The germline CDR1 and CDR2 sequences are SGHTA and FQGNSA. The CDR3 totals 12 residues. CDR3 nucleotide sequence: TGTGCCAGCAGCTTAGCGCGGGTCGAGCAGTACTTC. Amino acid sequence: CASSLARVEQYF. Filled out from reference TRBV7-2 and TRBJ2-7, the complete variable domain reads GAGVSQSPSNKVTEKGKDVELRCDPISGHTALYWYRQSLGQGLEFLIYFQGNSAPDKSGLPSDRFSAERTGGSVSTLTIQRTQQEDSAVYLCASSLARVEQYFGPGTRLTVT.

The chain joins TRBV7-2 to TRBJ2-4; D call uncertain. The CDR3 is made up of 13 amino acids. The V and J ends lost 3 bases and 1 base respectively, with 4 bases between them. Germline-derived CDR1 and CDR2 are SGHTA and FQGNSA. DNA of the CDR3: TGTGCCAGCAGCTTCCAGGCCAAAAACATTCAGTACTTC. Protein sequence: CASSFQAKNIQYF.

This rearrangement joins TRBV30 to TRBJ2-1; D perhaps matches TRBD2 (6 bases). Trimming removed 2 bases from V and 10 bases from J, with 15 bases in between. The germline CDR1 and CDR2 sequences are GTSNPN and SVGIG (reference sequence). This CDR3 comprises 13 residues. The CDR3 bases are TGTGCCTGGAGTCCCTCCCTGGGGAGGGAGCAGTTCTTC. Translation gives CAWSPSLGREQFF.

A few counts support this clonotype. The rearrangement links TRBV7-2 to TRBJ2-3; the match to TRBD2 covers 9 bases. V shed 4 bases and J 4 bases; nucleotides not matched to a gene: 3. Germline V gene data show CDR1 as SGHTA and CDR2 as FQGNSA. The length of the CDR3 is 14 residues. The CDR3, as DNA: TGTGCCAGCAGCTCTGTAGCGGGAGCAGATACGCAGTATTTT. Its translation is CASSSVAGADTQYF.

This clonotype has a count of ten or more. CDR3 sequence reads: CASSQVRGQAAYEQYF. Here the CDR3 DNA reads TGCGCCAGCAGCCAAGTTAGGGGACAGGCGGCCTACGAGCAGTACTTC. The chain carries TRBV4-3 and TRBJ2-7, with 8 bases aligning to TRBD1. CDR1 LGHNA and CDR2 YSLEER come from the germline V gene. V shed 1 base, J shed 2 bases, and the junction held 7 bases outside the gene matches. This CDR3 is 16 amino acids long.

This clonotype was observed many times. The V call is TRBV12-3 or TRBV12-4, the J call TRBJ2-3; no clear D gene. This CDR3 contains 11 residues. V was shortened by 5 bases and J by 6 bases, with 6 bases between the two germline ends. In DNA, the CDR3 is TGTGCCAGCAGTGCTTGGGATACGCAGTATTTT. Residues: CASSAWDTQYF.

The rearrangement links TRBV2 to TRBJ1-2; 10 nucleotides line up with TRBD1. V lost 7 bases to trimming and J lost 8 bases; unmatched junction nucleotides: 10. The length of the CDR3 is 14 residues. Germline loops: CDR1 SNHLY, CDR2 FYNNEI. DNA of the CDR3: TGTGCCAGCAAGTGGGGGACAGGGGAGACAGGCTACACCTTC. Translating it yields CASKWGTGETGYTF.

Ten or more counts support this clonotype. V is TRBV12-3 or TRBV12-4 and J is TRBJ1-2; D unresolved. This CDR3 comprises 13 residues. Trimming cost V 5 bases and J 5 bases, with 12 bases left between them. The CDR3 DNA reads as TGTGCCAGCAGTCTCGGACCGAGATATGGCTACACCTTC. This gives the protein CASSLGPRYGYTF.

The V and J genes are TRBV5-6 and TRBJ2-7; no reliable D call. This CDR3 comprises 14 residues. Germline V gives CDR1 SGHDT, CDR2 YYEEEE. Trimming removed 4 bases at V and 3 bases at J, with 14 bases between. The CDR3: CASSTTQTLYEQYF. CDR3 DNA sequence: TGTGCCAGCAGCACCACACAGACTCTCTACGAGCAGTACTTC.

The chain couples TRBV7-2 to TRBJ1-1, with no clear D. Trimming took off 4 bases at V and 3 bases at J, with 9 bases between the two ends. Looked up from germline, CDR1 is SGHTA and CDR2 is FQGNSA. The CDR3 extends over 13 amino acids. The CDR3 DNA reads TGTGCCAGCAGCTACCGGTCCGACACTGAAGCTTTCTTT. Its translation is CASSYRSDTEAFF.

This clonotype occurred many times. CDR3 nucleotide sequence: TGTGCCAGCAGCTTTATCTCAGATACGCAGTATTTT. Translation gives CASSFISDTQYF. V usage is TRBV7-9 and J usage is TRBJ2-3, with D unresolved. Germline lookup yields CDR1 SEHNR and CDR2 FQNEAQ (reference sequence). The length of the CDR3 is 12 residues. Trimming pared 3 bases from V and 4 bases from J, leaving 5 bases between.

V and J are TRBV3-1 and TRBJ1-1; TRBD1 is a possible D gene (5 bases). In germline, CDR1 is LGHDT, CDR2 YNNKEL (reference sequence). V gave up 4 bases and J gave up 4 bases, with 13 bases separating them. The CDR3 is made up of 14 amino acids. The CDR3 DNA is TGTGCCAGCAGCCGCCGGCGGGGGGGCACTGAAGCTTTCTTT. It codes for CASSRRRGGTEAFF.